These 8 T cell receptor beta chains share one sample of origin, sequenced in a study of cytomegalovirus exposure and HLA in healthy donors (dated by TCRdb to 2015 to 2018). Receptors were amplified or captured by the immunoSEQ multiplex PCR assay. For the multiplex PCR, a mixture combining 60 forward primers for TCR Vbeta segments and 13 reverse primers for TCR Jbeta segments was used. Sourced from immuneACCESS, this table was stored by TCRdb with only in-frame sequences that have V and J called. A share of the clones is absent; for the studies checked, an unresolved V gene accounts for under half, and the remainder has no known explanation. Across this sample there are fewer than 180,000 clones, with 55% to 75% seen only once. The leading ten clones occupy under 7.5% of the sample. Sequencing used PBMCs. All receptors derive from a woman aged 60-75 years in good health and CMV-seropositive.

This clone was detected only once. This CDR3 is also generated by other DNA sequences in the sample. The J gene is TRBJ2-1, the V gene TRBV5-1; maybe TRBD2 (6 bases). Germline-derived CDR1 and CDR2 are SGHRS and YFSETQ. The CDR3 length is 15 residues. Trimming shortened V by 2 bases and J by 0 bases, and 9 bases separated the two germline ends. The CDR3 bases are TGCGCCAGCAGCTTAGGTAGCGGCTCCTACAATGAGCAGTTCTTC. Translated, it gives CASSLGSGSYNEQFF.

The V and J genes are TRBV2 and TRBJ1-2; D not certain. Germline V gives CDR1 SNHLY, CDR2 FYNNEI. Trimming pared 4 bases from V and 3 bases from J, leaving 6 bases between. The CDR3 is made up of 12 amino acids. The CDR3 DNA reads TGTGCCAGCAGTGTGAGAGACTATGGCTACACCTTC. Amino acids: CASSVRDYGYTF. Full variable domain (rest looked up from reference TRBV2 and TRBJ1-2): EPEVTQTPSHQVTQMGQEVILRCVPISNHLYFYWYRQILGQKVEFLVSFYNNEISEKSEIFDDQFSVERPDGSNFTLKIRSTKLEDSAMYFCASSVRDYGYTFGSGTRLTVV.

This rearrangement joins TRBV27 to TRBJ2-2, with D possibly matching TRBD2 (6 bases). The CDR3 contains 15 residues. The germline gives CDR1 MNHEY, CDR2 SMNVEV (reference sequence). With 7 bases removed from V and 0 bases from J, the gap between germline ends came to 12 bases. The CDR3 DNA reads as TGTGCCAGCAAACGGGAGCCCGCGAACACCGGGGAGCTGTTTTTT. Translation: CASKREPANTGELFF.

J is TRBJ2-3 and V is TRBV10-3, with a weak D call TRBD2 (6 bases). Germline loops: CDR1 ENHRY, CDR2 SYGVKD. The CDR3 covers 15 residues. The V end lost 7 bases, the J end lost 4 bases, and 18 bases lay between the germline ends. This chain's CDR3 is CAIKDRDSKSDTQYF. The CDR3 DNA follows: TGTGCCATCAAGGACCGGGACTCCAAGTCAGATACGCAGTATTTT.

The V gene is TRBV6-1, the J gene TRBJ2-7; 7 bases match TRBD1. The ends lost 10 bases at V and 2 bases at J; junction bases unmatched: 5. This CDR3 has 12 amino acids. Germline CDR1 reads MNHNS; CDR2 reads SASEGT. The DNA of the CDR3 is TGTGCCATTGGGACAGCCGCCTACGAGCAGTACTTC. Encoded protein: CAIGTAAYEQYF.

The chain uses TRBV7-2 and TRBJ1-5, with 7 positions matching TRBD1. The CDR3 loop spans 13 amino acids. The germline gives CDR1 SGHTA, CDR2 FQGNSA. With V trimmed by 5 bases and J by 4 bases, 2 bases remained unmatched. For the CDR3, the DNA is TGTGCCAGCAGCCAACAGGGGAATCAGCCCCAGCATTTT. Protein: CASSQQGNQPQHF.

This clone appeared once. The genes are TRBV29-1 and TRBJ2-2; 12 bases agree with TRBD2. Germline CDR1 reads SQVTM; CDR2 reads ANQGSEA. Trimming took 6 bases from V and 4 from J; bases not matched to a gene: 6. This CDR3 contains 15 residues. CDR3 sequence (DNA): TGCAGCGTGGGGGCGGGACTAGCGGGCACCGGGGAGCTGTTTTTT. This translates into CSVGAGLAGTGELFF.

This chain uses TRBV11-1 with TRBJ1-1; TRBD1 matches at 8 bases. The germline V gene encodes CDR1 SGHAT and CDR2 FQDESV (reference sequence). The ends lost 5 bases at V and 4 bases at J; junction bases unmatched: 3. The CDR3 has 13 residues. The CDR3 sequence is CASSLQGGTEAFF. The CDR3 bases are TGTGCCAGCAGCCTACAGGGGGGCACTGAAGCTTTCTTT.